This TCR beta chain was retrieved from a study of tumor-infiltrating lymphocytes in primary liver carcinoma. Total RNA and DNA came together from approximately 20-30 mg of bulk tissue without cell sorting. Total RNA amounting to around 530 ng was the source from which TCR beta cDNA was made with a constant-region primer. What produced the TCR beta libraries was three nested multiplex PCR rounds using slightly modified ARM-PCR. Each of the first two PCR rounds ran roughly 9 cycles with TRBV1-TRBV30 forward and C-beta reverse primers. TCRdb reprocessed the multiplex PCR reads with MiXCR, giving one entry per CDR3 protein. Here the sample spans approximately 92,000 distinct CDR3 sequences, over 55% being singletons. Points on this clonotype: One end of the junction varies from germline; a read error may be responsible.

The CDR3 is made up of 14 amino acids. The germline gives CDR1 MNHNS, CDR2 SASEGT. The J gene is TRBJ2-4, the V gene TRBV6-1; a possible D gene is TRBD1 (5 bases). This receptor was identified in a woman in her sixties or seventies with primary liver carcinoma and hepatitis B virus infection. What was sequenced was liver tumor tissue from sampling region 5. The subset: tumor region T5, tumor centre. The CDR3, as DNA: TGTGCCTGCAGGTCTCAGGGCACCCAAAACATTCAGTACTTC. It specifies CACRSQGTQNIQYF.